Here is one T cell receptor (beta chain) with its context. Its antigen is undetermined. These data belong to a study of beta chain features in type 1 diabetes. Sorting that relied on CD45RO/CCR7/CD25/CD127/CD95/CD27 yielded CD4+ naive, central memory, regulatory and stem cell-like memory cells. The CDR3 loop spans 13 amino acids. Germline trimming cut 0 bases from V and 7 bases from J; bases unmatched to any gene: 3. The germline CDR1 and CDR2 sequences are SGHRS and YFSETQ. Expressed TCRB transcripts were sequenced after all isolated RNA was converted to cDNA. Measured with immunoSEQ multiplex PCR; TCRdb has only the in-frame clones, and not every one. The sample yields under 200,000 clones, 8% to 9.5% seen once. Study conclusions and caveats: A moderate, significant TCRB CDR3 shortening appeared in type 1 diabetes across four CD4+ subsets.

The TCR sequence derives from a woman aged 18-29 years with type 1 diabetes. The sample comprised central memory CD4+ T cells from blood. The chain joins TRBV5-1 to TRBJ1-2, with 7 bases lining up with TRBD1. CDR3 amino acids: CASSLGQGGGYTF. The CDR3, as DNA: TGCGCCAGCAGCTTGGGACAGGGAGGTGGCTACACCTTC.